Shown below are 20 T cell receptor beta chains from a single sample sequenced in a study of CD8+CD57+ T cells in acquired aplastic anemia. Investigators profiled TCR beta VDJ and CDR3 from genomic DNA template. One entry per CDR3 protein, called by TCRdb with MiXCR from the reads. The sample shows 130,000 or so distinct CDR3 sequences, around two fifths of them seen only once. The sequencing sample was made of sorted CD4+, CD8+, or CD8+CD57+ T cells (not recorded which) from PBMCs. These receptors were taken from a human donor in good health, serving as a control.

DNA of the CDR3: TGTGCCAGCCGGTTCTACAATGAGCAGTTCTTC. Protein product: CASRFYNEQFF. The genes are TRBV7-2 and TRBJ2-1, with D unclear. CDR1 and CDR2 (germline): SGHTA, FQGNSA. V lost 8 bases, J lost 3 bases, and 5 bases lay in between. This CDR3 has 11 amino acids.

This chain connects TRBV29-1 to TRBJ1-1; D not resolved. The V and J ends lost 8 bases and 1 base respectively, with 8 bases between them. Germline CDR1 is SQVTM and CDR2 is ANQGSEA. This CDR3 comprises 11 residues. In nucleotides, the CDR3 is TGCAGCTCTTGGGCGAACACTGAAGCTTTCTTT. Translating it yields CSSWANTEAFF.

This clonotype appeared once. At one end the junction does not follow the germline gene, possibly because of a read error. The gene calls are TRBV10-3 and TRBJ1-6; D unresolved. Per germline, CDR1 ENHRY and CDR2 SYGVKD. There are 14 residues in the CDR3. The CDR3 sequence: CAISKGQNNSPLHF. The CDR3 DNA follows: TGTGCCATCAGTAAGGGTCAGAATAATTCGCCCCTCCACTTT.

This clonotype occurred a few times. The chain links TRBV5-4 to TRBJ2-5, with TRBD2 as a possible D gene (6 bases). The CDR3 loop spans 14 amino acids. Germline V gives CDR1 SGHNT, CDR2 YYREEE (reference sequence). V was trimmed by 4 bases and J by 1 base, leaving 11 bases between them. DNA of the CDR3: TGTGCCAGCAGCGCGGGGACTCTCCAAGAGACCCAGTACTTC. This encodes CASSAGTLQETQYF.

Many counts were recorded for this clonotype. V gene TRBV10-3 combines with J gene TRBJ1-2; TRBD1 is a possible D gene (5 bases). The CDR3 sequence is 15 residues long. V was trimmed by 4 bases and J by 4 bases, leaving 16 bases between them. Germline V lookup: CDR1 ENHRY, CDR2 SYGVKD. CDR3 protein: CAISGYRLPSYGYTF. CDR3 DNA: TGTGCCATCAGTGGGTACAGGTTGCCGTCCTATGGCTACACCTTC.

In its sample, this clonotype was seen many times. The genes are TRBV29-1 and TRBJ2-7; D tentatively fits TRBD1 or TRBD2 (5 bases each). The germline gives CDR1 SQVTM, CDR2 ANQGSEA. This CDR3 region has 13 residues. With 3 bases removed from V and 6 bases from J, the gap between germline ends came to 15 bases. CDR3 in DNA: TGCAGCGTTGAGGGGACCGCGCCCCGCGAGCAGTACTTC. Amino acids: CSVEGTAPREQYF.

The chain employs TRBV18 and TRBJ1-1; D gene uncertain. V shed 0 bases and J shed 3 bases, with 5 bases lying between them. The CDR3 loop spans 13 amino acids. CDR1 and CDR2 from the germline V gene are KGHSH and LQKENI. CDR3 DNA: TGTGCCAGCTCACCACCAGGGTACACTGAAGCTTTCTTT. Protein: CASSPPGYTEAFF.

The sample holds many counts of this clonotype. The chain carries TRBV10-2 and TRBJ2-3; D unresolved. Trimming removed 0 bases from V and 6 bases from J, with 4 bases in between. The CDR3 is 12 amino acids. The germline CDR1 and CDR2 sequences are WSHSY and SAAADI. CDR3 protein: CASSESRDTQYF. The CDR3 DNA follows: TGCGCCAGCAGTGAGTCGCGGGATACGCAGTATTTT.

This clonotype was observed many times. CDR3 nucleotides: TGTGCCAGCAGCTTAGCCCCGCTGAACACTGAAGCTTTCTTT. This codes for CASSLAPLNTEAFF. The V and J genes are TRBV7-2 and TRBJ1-1, with unresolved D. CDR3 length: 14 amino acids. Between the trimmed V and J ends, which lost 0 bases and 0 bases, there was a span of 5 bases. Germline values: CDR1 SGHTA, CDR2 FQGNSA.

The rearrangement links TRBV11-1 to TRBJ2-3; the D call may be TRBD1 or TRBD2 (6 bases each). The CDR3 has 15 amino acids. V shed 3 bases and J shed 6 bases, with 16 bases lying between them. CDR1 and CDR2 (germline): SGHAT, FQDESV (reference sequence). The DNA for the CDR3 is TGTGCCAGCAGCTTCGGGAAAACAGGGAGGGATACGCAGTATTTT. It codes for CASSFGKTGRDTQYF.

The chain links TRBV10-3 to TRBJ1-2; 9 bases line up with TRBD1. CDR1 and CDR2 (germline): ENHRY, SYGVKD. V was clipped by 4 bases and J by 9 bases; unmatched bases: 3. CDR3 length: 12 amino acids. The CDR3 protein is CAISADRGSYTF. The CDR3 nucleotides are TGTGCCATCAGTGCGGACAGGGGTAGCTACACCTTC.

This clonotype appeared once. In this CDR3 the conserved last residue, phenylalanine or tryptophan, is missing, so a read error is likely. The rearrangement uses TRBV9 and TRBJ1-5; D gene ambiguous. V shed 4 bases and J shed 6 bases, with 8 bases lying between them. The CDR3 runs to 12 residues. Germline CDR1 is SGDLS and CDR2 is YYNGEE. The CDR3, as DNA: TGTGCCAGCAGCTCAGGATCTCAGCCCCAGCATTTA. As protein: CASSSGSQPQHL.

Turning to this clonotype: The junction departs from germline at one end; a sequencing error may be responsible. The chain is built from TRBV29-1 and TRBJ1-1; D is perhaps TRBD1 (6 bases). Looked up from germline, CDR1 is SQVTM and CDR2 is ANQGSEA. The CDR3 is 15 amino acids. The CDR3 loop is CAWTLERGADTEAFF. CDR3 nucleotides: TGTGCCTGGACCCTGGAGAGGGGGGCGGACACTGAAGCTTTCTTT.

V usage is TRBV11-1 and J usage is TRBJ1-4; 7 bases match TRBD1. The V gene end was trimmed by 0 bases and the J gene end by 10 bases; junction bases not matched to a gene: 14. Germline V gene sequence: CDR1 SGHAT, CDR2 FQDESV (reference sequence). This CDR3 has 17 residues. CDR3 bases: TGTGCCAGCAGCTTAGCGAGTAGGACAGGCTCGAAGAGAAAACTGTTTTTT. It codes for CASSLASRTGSKRKLFF.

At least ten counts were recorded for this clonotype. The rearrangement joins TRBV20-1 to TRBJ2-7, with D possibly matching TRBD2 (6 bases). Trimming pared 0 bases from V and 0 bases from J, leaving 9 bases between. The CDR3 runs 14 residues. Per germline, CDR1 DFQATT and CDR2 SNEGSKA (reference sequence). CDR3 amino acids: CSARDGGISYEQYF. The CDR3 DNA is TGCAGTGCTAGAGACGGGGGTATCTCCTACGAGCAGTACTTC.

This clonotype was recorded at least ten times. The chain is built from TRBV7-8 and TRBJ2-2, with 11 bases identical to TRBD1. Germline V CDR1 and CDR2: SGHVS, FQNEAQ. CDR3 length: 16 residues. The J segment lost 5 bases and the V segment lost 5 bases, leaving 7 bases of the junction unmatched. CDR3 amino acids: CASSLRDRGITGELFF. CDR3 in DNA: TGTGCCAGCAGCCTTCGGGACAGGGGGATAACCGGGGAGCTGTTTTTT.

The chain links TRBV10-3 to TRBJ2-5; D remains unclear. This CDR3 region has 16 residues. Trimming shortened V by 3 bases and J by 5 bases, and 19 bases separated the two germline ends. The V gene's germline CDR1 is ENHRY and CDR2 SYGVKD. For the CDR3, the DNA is TGTGCCATCAGTGATCGCAGTTCGGCAACTTGGGAGACCCAGTACTTC. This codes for CAISDRSSATWETQYF.

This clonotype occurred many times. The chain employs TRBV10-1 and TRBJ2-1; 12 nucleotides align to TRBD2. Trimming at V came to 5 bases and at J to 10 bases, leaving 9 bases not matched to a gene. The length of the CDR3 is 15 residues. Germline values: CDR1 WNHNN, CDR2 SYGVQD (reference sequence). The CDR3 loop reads CASSKSGLAGSEQFF. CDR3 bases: TGCGCCAGCAGTAAATCCGGACTAGCGGGATCAGAGCAGTTCTTC.

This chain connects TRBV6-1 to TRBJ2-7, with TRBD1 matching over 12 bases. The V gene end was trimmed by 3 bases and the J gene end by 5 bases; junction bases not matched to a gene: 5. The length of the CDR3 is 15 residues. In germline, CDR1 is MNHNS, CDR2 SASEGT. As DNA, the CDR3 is TGTGCCAGCAGTGACCCCGGGACAGGGGGCGACGAGCAGTACTTC. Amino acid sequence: CASSDPGTGGDEQYF.

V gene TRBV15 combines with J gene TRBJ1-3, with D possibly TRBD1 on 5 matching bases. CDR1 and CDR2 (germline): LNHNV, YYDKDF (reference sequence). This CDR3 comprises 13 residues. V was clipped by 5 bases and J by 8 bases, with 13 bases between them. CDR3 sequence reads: CATSVADRDTIYF. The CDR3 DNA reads TGTGCCACCAGCGTGGCAGACAGAGACACCATATATTTT.